Listed here are 8 T cell receptor beta chains from one sample, sequenced in a study of cytomegalovirus exposure and HLA in healthy donors. The study ran its PCR with 60 Vbeta and 13 Jbeta primers. Only in-frame clones appear in the TCRdb table, and some are missing; sequencing was by immunoSEQ multiplex PCR. Among 150,000 or so clones, roughly 71% were seen once, and the ten largest hold roughly 1.6%. Source material: PBMCs. These TCRs come from a girl aged 10-17 years in good health and CMV-seronegative.

The V and J genes are TRBV6-4 and TRBJ1-1; 12 nucleotides align to TRBD1. Germline-derived CDR1 and CDR2 are MRHNA and SNTAGT. The CDR3 sequence is 13 residues long. J lost 6 bases, V lost 4 bases, and 0 bases had no gene match. In nucleotides, the CDR3 is TGTGCCAGCAGTGGGGACAGGGGGCCTGAAGCTTTCTTT. Protein: CASSGDRGPEAFF.

The genes are TRBV6-4 and TRBJ2-6, with D perhaps TRBD1 (6 bases). Germline lookup yields CDR1 MRHNA and CDR2 SNTAGT. The CDR3 covers 16 residues. Trimming took off 0 bases at V and 0 bases at J, with 6 bases between the two ends. The CDR3 bases are TGTGCCAGCAGTGACTCGGGGGCCTCTGGGGCCAACGTCCTGACTTTC. This encodes CASSDSGASGANVLTF.

The chain joins TRBV5-1 to TRBJ2-5, with TRBD2 matching over 7 bases. The CDR3 is made up of 13 amino acids. The ends lost 3 bases at V and 2 bases at J; junction bases unmatched: 1. Germline V gives CDR1 SGHRS, CDR2 YFSETQ. DNA for the CDR3: TGCGCCAGCAGCTCAGCGGGGCAAGAGACCCAGTACTTC. Translation: CASSSAGQETQYF.

The rearrangement links TRBV5-1 to TRBJ1-1; no clear D gene. In germline, CDR1 is SGHRS, CDR2 YFSETQ. The CDR3 is 16 amino acids. V lost 4 bases to trimming and J lost 4 bases, with 20 bases between them. CDR3 amino acids: CASSVVAHPGSTEAFF. The CDR3, as DNA: TGCGCCAGCAGCGTGGTGGCTCACCCTGGGAGCACTGAAGCTTTCTTT.

This clone occurred a few times. The chain carries TRBV7-9 and TRBJ1-1; D possibly corresponds to TRBD1 (6 bases). The V gene lost 5 bases and the J gene lost 4 bases, with 14 bases spanning the gap. Germline V gene data show CDR1 as SEHNR and CDR2 as FQNEAQ (reference sequence). The CDR3 consists of 14 residues. In nucleotides, the CDR3 is TGTGCCAGCAGCCCTCCGACAGGTAGCACTGAAGCTTTCTTT. It translates to CASSPPTGSTEAFF. Combining the CDR3 with reference TRBV7-9 and TRBJ1-1 gives the whole variable domain DTGVSQNPRHKITKRGQNVTFRCDPISEHNRLYWYRQTLGQGPEFLTYFQNEAQLEKSRLLSDRFSAERPKGSFSTLEIQRTEQGDSAMYLCASSPPTGSTEAFFGQGTRLTVV.

The chain employs TRBV5-1 and TRBJ1-1; 7 positions match TRBD1. The germline V gene has CDR1 SGHRS and CDR2 YFSETQ. Trimming took 0 bases from V and 0 from J; bases not matched to a gene: 8. The CDR3 spans 17 residues. CDR3 region: CASSLAGTAKLNTEAFF. The DNA for the CDR3 is TGCGCCAGCAGCTTGGCCGGGACAGCCAAACTGAACACTGAAGCTTTCTTT.

The chain has TRBV28 and TRBJ1-6, with a weak D call TRBD1 (5 bases). The CDR3 sequence is 13 residues long. Germline CDR1 and CDR2: MDHEN and SYDVKM. V was trimmed by 8 bases and J by 9 bases, leaving 14 bases between them. Here the CDR3 DNA reads TGTGCCAGCCGACCCGACAGCTTTTCACCCCTCCACTTT. Translation: CASRPDSFSPLHF.

The chain combines TRBV19 with TRBJ2-3; 8 bases are shared with TRBD2. Germline V gene data show CDR1 as LNHDA and CDR2 as SQIVND (reference sequence). The CDR3 consists of 15 residues. With 6 bases clipped from V and 4 bases from J, the junction kept 9 bases outside the gene matches. The CDR3 nucleotides read TGTGCCAGTAGCGGGGGGGCGGGGGTGGCAGATACGCAGTATTTT. Amino acids: CASSGGAGVADTQYF.